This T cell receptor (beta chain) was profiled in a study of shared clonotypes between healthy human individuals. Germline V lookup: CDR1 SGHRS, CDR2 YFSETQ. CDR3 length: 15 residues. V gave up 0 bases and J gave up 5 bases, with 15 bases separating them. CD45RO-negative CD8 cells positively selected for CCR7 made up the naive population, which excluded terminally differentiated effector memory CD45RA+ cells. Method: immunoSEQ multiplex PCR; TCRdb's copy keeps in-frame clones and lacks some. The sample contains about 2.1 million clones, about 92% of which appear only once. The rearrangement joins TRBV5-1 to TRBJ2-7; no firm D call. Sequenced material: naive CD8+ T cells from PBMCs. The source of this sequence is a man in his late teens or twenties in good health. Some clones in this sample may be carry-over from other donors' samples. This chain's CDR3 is CASSLGTISRDEQYF. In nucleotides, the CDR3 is TGCGCCAGCAGCTTGGGGACCATTAGCCGGGACGAGCAGTACTTC.